This TCR beta chain was captured in a study of regulatory T cells in long-lasting Graves disease. Combining iRepertoire HTBI primers with Arm-PCR of CDR3 regions, the authors built TCR beta libraries. TCRdb reprocessed the multiplex PCR reads with MiXCR, giving one entry per CDR3 protein. The profile shows 600,000 to 850,000 distinct CDR3 sequences, around 32% of them singletons. Documented time point: persistent/refractory GD, antithyroid drugs over 5 years with positive TRAb. Scientists built the TCR library using RNA that was extracted from PBMCs. Graves' disease diagnosis used American Thyroid Association guidelines. The germline CDR1 and CDR2 sequences are LNHNV and YYDKDF (reference sequence). The CDR3 loop spans 14 amino acids. V shed 6 bases and J shed 5 bases, with 16 bases lying between them.

This receptor was taken from a female donor with Graves disease. This chain links TRBV15 with TRBJ2-5, with unresolved D. Sequences were derived from peripheral blood mononuclear cells (PBMCs), sampled when the disease was refractory, from a patient treated with antithyroid drugs. The CDR3 here is CATSGRPNWETQYF. The CDR3 DNA sequence: TGTGCCACCAGTGGAAGGCCCAACTGGGAGACCCAGTACTTC.